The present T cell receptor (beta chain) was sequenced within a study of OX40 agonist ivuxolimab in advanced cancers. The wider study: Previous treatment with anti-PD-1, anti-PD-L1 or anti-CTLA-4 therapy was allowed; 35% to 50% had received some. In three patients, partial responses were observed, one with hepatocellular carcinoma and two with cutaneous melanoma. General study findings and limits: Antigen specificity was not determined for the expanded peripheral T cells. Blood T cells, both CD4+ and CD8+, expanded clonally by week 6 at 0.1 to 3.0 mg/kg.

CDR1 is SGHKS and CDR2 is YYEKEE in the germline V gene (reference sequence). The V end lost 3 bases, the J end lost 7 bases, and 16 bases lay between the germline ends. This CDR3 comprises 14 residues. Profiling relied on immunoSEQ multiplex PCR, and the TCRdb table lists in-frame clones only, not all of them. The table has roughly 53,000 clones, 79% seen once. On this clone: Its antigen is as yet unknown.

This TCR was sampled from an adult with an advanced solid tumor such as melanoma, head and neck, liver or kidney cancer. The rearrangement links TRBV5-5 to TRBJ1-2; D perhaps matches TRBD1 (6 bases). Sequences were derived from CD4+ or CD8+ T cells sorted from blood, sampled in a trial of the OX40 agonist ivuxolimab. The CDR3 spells CASSWGHGSLGYTF. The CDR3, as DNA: TGTGCCAGCAGCTGGGGACACGGATCTCTTGGCTACACCTTC.